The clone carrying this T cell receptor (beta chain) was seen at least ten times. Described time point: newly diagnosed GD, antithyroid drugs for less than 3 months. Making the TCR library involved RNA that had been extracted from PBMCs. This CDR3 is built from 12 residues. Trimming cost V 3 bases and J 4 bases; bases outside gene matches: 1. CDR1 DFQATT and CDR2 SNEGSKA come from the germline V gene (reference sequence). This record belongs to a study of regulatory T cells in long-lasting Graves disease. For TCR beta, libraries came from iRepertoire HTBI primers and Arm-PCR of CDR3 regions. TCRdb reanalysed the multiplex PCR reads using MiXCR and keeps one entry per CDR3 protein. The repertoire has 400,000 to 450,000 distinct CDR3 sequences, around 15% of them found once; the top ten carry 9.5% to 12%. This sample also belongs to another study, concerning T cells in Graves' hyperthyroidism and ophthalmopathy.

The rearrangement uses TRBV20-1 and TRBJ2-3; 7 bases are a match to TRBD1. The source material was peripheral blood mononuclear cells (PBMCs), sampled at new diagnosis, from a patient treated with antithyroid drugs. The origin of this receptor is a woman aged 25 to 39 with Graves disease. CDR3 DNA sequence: TGCAGTGCTAGGCAGGGGGCAGATACGCAGTATTTT. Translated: CSARQGADTQYF.